Presented here are 23 T cell receptor beta chains from one specimen sequenced in a study of blood T cell repertoires in COVID-19. TCRdb's copy holds only in-frame clones and misses some; the assay was immunoSEQ multiplex PCR. The repertoire holds approximately 280,000 clones, with 70% to 90% as singletons. Sequenced material: peripheral blood. These receptors all come from a woman younger than 45 who had recovered from COVID-19.

The V gene is TRBV5-1, the J gene TRBJ2-3; TRBD2 is a possible D gene (5 bases). Trimming removed 2 bases at V and 0 bases at J, with 10 bases between. This CDR3 has 15 amino acids. Germline V gene data show CDR1 as SGHRS and CDR2 as YFSETQ. CDR3 residues: CASSFNSGSTDTQYF. The CDR3 bases are TGCGCCAGCAGCTTTAACTCGGGGAGCACAGATACGCAGTATTTT. Filled out from reference TRBV5-1 and TRBJ2-3, the complete variable domain reads KAGVTQTPRYLIKTRGQQVTLSCSPISGHRSVSWYQQTPGQGLQFLFEYFSETQRNKGNFPGRFSGRQFSNSRSEMNVSTLELGDSALYLCASSFNSGSTDTQYFGPGTRLTVL.

This clone was detected once. The rearrangement uses TRBV4-1 and TRBJ2-7, with 7 bases matching TRBD1. The trim removed 0 bases at V and 6 bases at J, leaving 5 bases unmatched. CDR1 is MGHRA, CDR2 YSYEKL, per germline. The CDR3 contains 14 residues. Here the CDR3 DNA reads TGCGCCAGCAGCCAAGAAGGGGACAGTCCCGAGCAGTACTTC. It encodes CASSQEGDSPEQYF.

The V and J genes are TRBV10-2 and TRBJ2-7; 7 bases fit TRBD2. Germline V lookup: CDR1 WSHSY, CDR2 SAAADI. V was pared by 6 bases and J by 3 bases, with 8 bases of the junction left unmatched. The CDR3 covers 14 residues. In nucleotides, the CDR3 is TGCGCCAGCAGGTTACTAGCGTTCGGCTACGAGCAGTACTTC. It encodes CASRLLAFGYEQYF.

The chain employs TRBV3-1 (or the pseudogene TRBV3-2) and TRBJ2-3; D is uncertain. With 4 bases removed from V and 6 bases from J, the gap between germline ends came to 8 bases. The CDR3 extends over 12 amino acids. Germline V lookup: CDR1 LGHDT, CDR2 YNNKEL (reference sequence). DNA for the CDR3: TGTGCCAGCAGCCTATCAGTTGATACGCAGTATTTT. It yields the protein CASSLSVDTQYF.

CDR3 amino acids: CASRWGGSGNIQYF. The CDR3 DNA is TGTGCCAGCAGGTGGGGAGGAAGTGGAAACATTCAGTACTTC. The rearrangement uses TRBV5-6 and TRBJ2-4, with a tentative D call TRBD2 (6 bases). The V end lost 5 bases, the J end lost 6 bases, and 15 bases lay between the germline ends. CDR3 length: 14 residues. Germline CDR1 and CDR2: SGHDT and YYEEEE.

This clone was detected once. The chain employs TRBV19 and TRBJ2-1, with TRBD2 matching 9 bases. CDR1 and CDR2 (germline): LNHDA, SQIVND (reference sequence). V gave up 7 bases and J gave up 7 bases; unmatched junction bases: 11. The CDR3 contains 15 residues. Here the CDR3 reads CASMIFSGGRNEQFF. In DNA form, the CDR3 reads TGTGCCAGTATGATTTTCAGCGGGGGGAGAAATGAGCAGTTCTTC.

This sequence joins TRBV7-2 and TRBJ2-7; D is undetermined. Between the trimmed V and J ends, which lost 2 bases and 7 bases, there was a span of 18 bases. Germline V CDR1 and CDR2: SGHTA, FQGNSA. The CDR3 runs to 15 residues. DNA of the CDR3: TGTGCCAGCAGCTTATATGCCATTCCGTCGAGGGAGCAGTACTTC. The encoded protein is CASSLYAIPSREQYF.

The chain has TRBV30 and TRBJ1-2; D gene uncertain. From germline, CDR1 is GTSNPN and CDR2 SVGIG (reference sequence). Trimming stripped 4 bases from V and 4 bases from J, with 13 bases between. The CDR3 spans 13 residues. This chain's CDR3 is CAWTVLRGYGYTF. In DNA form, the CDR3 reads TGTGCCTGGACGGTACTACGGGGCTATGGCTACACCTTC.

V usage is TRBV28 and J usage is TRBJ2-2, with a weak D call TRBD1 (5 bases). The CDR3 contains 13 residues. CDR1 and CDR2 (germline): MDHEN, SYDVKM. Trimming pared 10 bases from V and 1 base from J, leaving 10 bases between. The CDR3 DNA reads as TGTGCCAACCACGACAGGAACACCGGGGAGCTGTTTTTT. It encodes CANHDRNTGELFF.

J is TRBJ2-1 and V is TRBV24-1; no clear D. The CDR3 is 14 amino acids. The V and J ends lost 9 bases and 0 bases respectively, with 11 bases between them. Germline values: CDR1 KGHDR, CDR2 SFDVKD. CDR3: CATGPQSSYNEQFF. The CDR3 DNA sequence: TGTGCCACCGGGCCACAGAGCTCCTACAATGAGCAGTTCTTC.

This rearrangement joins TRBV7-2 to TRBJ2-7, with D maybe TRBD2 (5 bases). Trimming pared 8 bases from V and 2 bases from J, leaving 13 bases between. Germline CDR1 and CDR2: SGHTA and FQGNSA. There are 13 residues in the CDR3. The CDR3 region is CASSARGTYEQYF. CDR3 coding DNA: TGTGCCAGCTCCGCCCGGGGAACCTACGAGCAGTACTTC.

This clone turned up a few times. The rearrangement links TRBV3-1 (or the pseudogene TRBV3-2) to TRBJ1-2, with TRBD1 matching over 7 bases. From germline, CDR1 is LGHDT and CDR2 YNNKEL (reference sequence). The CDR3 length is 15 residues. V gave up 0 bases and J gave up 8 bases; unmatched junction bases: 9. CDR3 protein: CASSQDPGGYEGYTF. The CDR3 DNA reads TGTGCCAGCAGCCAAGATCCAGGGGGATACGAGGGCTACACCTTC.

The rearrangement uses TRBV19 and TRBJ1-5, with D possibly matching TRBD1 (6 bases). V gave up 6 bases and J gave up 2 bases, with 11 bases separating them. The V gene's germline CDR1 is LNHDA and CDR2 SQIVND (reference sequence). CDR3 length: 14 amino acids. As DNA, the CDR3 is TGTGCCAGTAGAGTAGGGGGACGCAATCAGCCCCAGCATTTT. Its translation is CASRVGGRNQPQHF.

The chain couples TRBV7-2 to TRBJ2-1; D is possibly TRBD2 (6 bases). This CDR3 region has 16 residues. Trimming pared 1 base from V and 6 bases from J, leaving 16 bases between. The germline V gene has CDR1 SGHTA and CDR2 FQGNSA. CDR3 sequence: CASSLVTGEGSNEQFF. The CDR3 DNA is TGTGCCAGCAGCTTAGTGACGGGAGAGGGCTCCAATGAGCAGTTCTTC.

V and J are TRBV5-6 and TRBJ1-2; D unresolved. Germline lookup yields CDR1 SGHDT and CDR2 YYEEEE. Trimming cost V 3 bases and J 7 bases, with 10 bases left between them. The CDR3 has 12 amino acids. The CDR3 sequence is CASSSTRTGYTF. The DNA of the CDR3 is TGTGCCAGCAGCTCTACTAGGACTGGCTACACCTTC.

The DNA of the CDR3 is TGTGCCAGCTCACCAGCTACCGCCGCGGATGAGCAGTTCTTC. Protein product: CASSPATAADEQFF. The chain is built from TRBV18 and TRBJ2-1, with unresolved D. The CDR3 is 14 amino acids. V was shortened by 2 bases and J by 8 bases, with 13 bases between the two germline ends. CDR1 and CDR2 (germline): KGHSH, LQKENI.

The gene calls are TRBV19 and TRBJ2-4, with 12 bases lining up with TRBD1. Germline V gene lookup returns CDR1 LNHDA and CDR2 SQIVND (reference sequence). V shed 9 bases and J 5 bases; nucleotides not matched to a gene: 5. The CDR3 totals 14 residues. The CDR3 reads CASRRDRGQNIQYF. The DNA for the CDR3 is TGTGCCAGCAGGCGGGACAGGGGGCAAAACATTCAGTACTTC.

The V and J genes are TRBV11-2 and TRBJ2-7; 12 positions match TRBD1. The CDR3 length is 15 residues. CDR1 and CDR2 (germline): SGHAT, FQNNGV. The V segment lost 7 bases and the J segment 7 bases; nucleotides outside the gene matches: 11. In DNA form, the CDR3 reads TGTGCCAGCACCGATACGGGACAGGGGGCAGAGGAGCAGTACTTC. This sequence encodes CASTDTGQGAEEQYF.

The chain couples TRBV19 to TRBJ2-2; D is uncertain. The V and J ends lost 8 bases and 7 bases respectively, with 5 bases between them. Germline CDR1 LNHDA, CDR2 SQIVND (reference sequence). This CDR3 region has 10 residues. The CDR3 region has the DNA TGTGCCAGTTACGGCGGGGAGCTGTTTTTT. Its protein is CASYGGELFF.

V and J are TRBV30 and TRBJ1-1; D is unresolved. Between the trimmed V and J ends, which lost 7 bases and 1 base, there was a span of 7 bases. Germline CDR1 and CDR2: GTSNPN and SVGIG (reference sequence). The CDR3 length is 11 residues. CDR3 nucleotide sequence: TGTGCCTACTCAGGGAACACTGAAGCTTTCTTT. Its translation: CAYSGNTEAFF.

The count of this clone is one. The chain joins TRBV9 to TRBJ1-1; 7 nucleotides match TRBD1. This CDR3 is 19 amino acids long. Germline CDR1 is SGDLS and CDR2 is YYNGEE. Trimming cost V 4 bases and J 2 bases; bases outside gene matches: 20. The CDR3 sequence is CASSPGGHWAGGENTEAFF. The CDR3 DNA reads as TGTGCCAGCAGCCCTGGGGGGCATTGGGCAGGGGGTGAAAACACTGAAGCTTTCTTT. The variable domain in full, with the rest retrieved from reference TRBV9 and TRBJ1-1, is DSGVTQTPKHLITATGQRVTLRCSPRSGDLSVYWYQQSLDQGLQFLIQYYNGEERAKGNILERFSAQQFPDLHSELNLSSLELGDSALYFCASSPGGHWAGGENTEAFFGQGTRLTVV.

The chain has TRBV7-9 and TRBJ2-5; D uncertain. There are 16 residues in the CDR3. V was trimmed by 1 base and J by 2 bases, leaving 14 bases between them. CDR1 and CDR2 (germline): SEHNR, FQNEAQ (reference sequence). CDR3 sequence: CASSLDWSAGQETQYF. CDR3 nucleotides: TGTGCCAGCAGCTTAGATTGGTCGGCAGGTCAAGAGACCCAGTACTTC.

The rearrangement uses TRBV3-1 (or the pseudogene TRBV3-2) and TRBJ2-3; tentative D call: TRBD1 (5 bases). Trimming removed 3 bases from V and 4 bases from J, with 11 bases in between. Germline assignment: CDR1 LGHDT and CDR2 YNNKEL (reference sequence). The CDR3 loop spans 14 amino acids. The CDR3 here is CASSHGTGADTQYF. CDR3 sequence (DNA): TGTGCCAGCAGCCATGGTACAGGAGCAGATACGCAGTATTTT.